This TCR beta chain was documented in a study of blood T cell repertoires in COVID-19. Whole-study context: Whether acute or convalescent, the COVID-19 samples came from the United States, Italy and Spain.

The data were produced by immunoSEQ multiplex PCR, yet TCRdb's version contains in-frame clones alone and is incomplete. Found here are just under 80,000 clones, over 75% of them singletons; the top ten hold roughly 45%. Trimming removed 0 bases at V and 6 bases at J, with 11 bases between. The CDR3 contains 14 residues. Looked up from germline, CDR1 is MGHRA and CDR2 is YSYEKL. Sequenced: peripheral blood. The chain has TRBV4-1 and TRBJ1-1, with D possibly matching TRBD1 (6 bases). The sequence was collected from a human donor in a cohort sampled during active COVID-19. The CDR3 loop reads CASSQDQTGAEAFF. As DNA, the CDR3 is TGCGCCAGCAGCCAAGATCAGACAGGTGCTGAAGCTTTCTTT.